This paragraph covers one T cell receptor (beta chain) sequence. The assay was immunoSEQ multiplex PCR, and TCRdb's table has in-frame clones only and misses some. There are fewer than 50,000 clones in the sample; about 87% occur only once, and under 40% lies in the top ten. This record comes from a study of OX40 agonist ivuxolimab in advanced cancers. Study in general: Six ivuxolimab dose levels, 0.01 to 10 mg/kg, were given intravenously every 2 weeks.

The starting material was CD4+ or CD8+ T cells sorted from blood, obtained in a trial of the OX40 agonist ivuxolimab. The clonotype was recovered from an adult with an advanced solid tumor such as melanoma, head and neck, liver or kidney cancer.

Written as DNA, the CDR3 is TGTGCCAGCAGCTACCCGACAGGGGAATACGAGCAGTACTTC. Translation gives CASSYPTGEYEQYF. The chain has TRBV5-5 and TRBJ2-7, with 8 bases identical to TRBD1. J lost 4 bases, V lost 3 bases, and 6 bases had no gene match. CDR3 length: 14 amino acids. Germline V CDR1 and CDR2: SGHKS, YYEKEE (reference sequence).